This T cell receptor beta chain was sequenced in a study of type 1 regulatory T cells. In the study overall: T-allo10 is a Tr1-enriched, alloantigen-specific CD4 T cell product made in vitro.

With regard to this clonotype: The antigen is unknown.

Study findings and constraints: Type 1 regulatory T cells had a more restricted TCR repertoire than non-type 1 regulatory T cells.

TCRdb re-called the reads through MiXCR, storing one row per CDR3 protein. The profile shows some 60,000 distinct CDR3 sequences, approximately 60% of them singletons. What was sequenced was cultured non-Tr1 T cells, either the whole culture or a sorted T cell fraction (not recorded which). The source of this sequence is a human donor in good health.

The CDR3 is CASSLEGAGDIQYF. CDR3 DNA sequence: TGCGCCAGCAGCTTAGAGGGCGCAGGAGACATTCAGTACTTC. The chain is built from TRBV5-1 and TRBJ2-4, with D possibly matching TRBD2 (5 bases). Germline values: CDR1 SGHRS, CDR2 YFSETQ. Trimming shortened V by 2 bases and J by 8 bases, and 14 bases separated the two germline ends. This CDR3 is built from 14 residues. The variable domain in full, with the rest retrieved from reference TRBV5-1 and TRBJ2-4, is KAGVTQTPRYLIKTRGQQVTLSCSPISGHRSVSWYQQTPGQGLQFLFEYFSETQRNKGNFPGRFSGRQFSNSRSEMNVSTLELGDSALYLCASSLEGAGDIQYFGAGTRLSVL.